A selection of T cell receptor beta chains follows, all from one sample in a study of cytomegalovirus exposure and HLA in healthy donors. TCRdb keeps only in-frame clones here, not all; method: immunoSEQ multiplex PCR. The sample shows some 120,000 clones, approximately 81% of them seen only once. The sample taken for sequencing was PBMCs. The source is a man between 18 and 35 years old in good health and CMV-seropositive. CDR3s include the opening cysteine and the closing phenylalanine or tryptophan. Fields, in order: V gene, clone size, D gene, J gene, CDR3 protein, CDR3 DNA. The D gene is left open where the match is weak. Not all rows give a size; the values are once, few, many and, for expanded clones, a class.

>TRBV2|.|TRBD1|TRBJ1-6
CASSDAPDRSSYNSPLHF
TGTGCCAGCAGTGATGCCCCGGACAGGAGCTCCTATAATTCACCCCTCCACTTT
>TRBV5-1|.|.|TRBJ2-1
CASSLEGEDNEQFF
TGCGCCAGCAGCTTGGAGGGAGAGGACAATGAGCAGTTCTTC
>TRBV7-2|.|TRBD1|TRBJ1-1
CASSLYGQGSEAFF
TGTGCCAGCAGCTTATACGGACAGGGGAGTGAAGCTTTCTTT
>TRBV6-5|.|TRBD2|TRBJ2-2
CASSMGGIAGELFF
TGTGCCAGCAGCATGGGGGGGATCGCCGGGGAGCTGTTTTTT
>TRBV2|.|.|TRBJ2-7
CASKRLGGTAYEQYF
TGTGCCAGCAAGCGTCTGGGCGGGACGGCCTACGAGCAGTACTTC
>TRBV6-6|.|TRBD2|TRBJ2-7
CASGTSGAYEQYF
TGTGCCAGTGGGACTAGCGGGGCCTACGAGCAGTACTTC
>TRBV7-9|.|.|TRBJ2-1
CAELAIEQFF
TGTGCCGAACTAGCAATAGAGCAGTTCTTC
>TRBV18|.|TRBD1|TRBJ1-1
CASSPLRGLGTEAFF
TGTGCCAGCTCACCTCTCAGGGGGCTGGGCACTGAAGCTTTCTTT
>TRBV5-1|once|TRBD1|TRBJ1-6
CASSQGQGSVSPLHF
TGCGCCAGCAGCCAGGGACAGGGAAGCGTGTCACCCCTCCACTTT
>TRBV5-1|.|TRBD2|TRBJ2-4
CASSYIAGLAKNIQYF
TGCGCCAGCAGCTACATAGCGGGGCTAGCCAAAAACATTCAGTACTTC
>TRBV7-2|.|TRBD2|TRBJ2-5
CASSSTGGAGGETQYF
TGTGCCAGCAGCTCAACGGGGGGCGCGGGAGGAGAGACCCAGTACTTC
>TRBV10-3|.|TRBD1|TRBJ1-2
CAISEPRPGQRNFGYTF
TGTGCCATCAGTGAGCCACGGCCGGGACAGAGGAATTTTGGCTACACCTTC
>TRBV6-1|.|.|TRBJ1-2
CASRTTDLYTF
TGTGCCAGCAGGACGACAGATTTGTACACCTTC
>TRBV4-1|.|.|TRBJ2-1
CASSQSGETQFF
TGCGCCAGCAGCCAATCCGGGGAAACCCAGTTCTTC
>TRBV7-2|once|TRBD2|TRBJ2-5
CASSKTGTSGIREGETQYF
TGTGCCAGCAGTAAAACTGGGACTAGCGGGATTCGGGAGGGCGAGACCCAGTACTTC
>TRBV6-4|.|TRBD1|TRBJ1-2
CASKRQGAESDYGYTF
TGTGCCAGCAAAAGACAGGGGGCCGAATCGGACTATGGCTACACCTTC
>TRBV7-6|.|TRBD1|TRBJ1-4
CASSFGDRDEKLFF
TGTGCCAGCAGCTTTGGCGACAGGGATGAAAAACTGTTTTTT
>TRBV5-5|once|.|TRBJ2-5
CASSLPARETQYF
TGTGCCAGCAGCTTACCAGCGAGAGAGACCCAGTACTTC
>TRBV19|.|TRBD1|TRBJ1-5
CASSRDDRADFQPQHF
TGTGCCAGTAGTAGGGATGACAGGGCTGACTTCCAGCCCCAGCATTTT
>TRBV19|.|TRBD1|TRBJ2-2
CASSIQPTGTGGGELFF
TGTGCCAGTAGTATACAACCAACCGGGACAGGGGGCGGGGAGCTGTTTTTT
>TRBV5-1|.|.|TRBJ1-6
CASSLGDSPLHF
TGCGCCAGCAGCTTAGGGGATTCACCCCTCCACTTT
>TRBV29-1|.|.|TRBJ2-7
CSVDGEGGSSYEQYF
TGCAGCGTTGACGGGGAGGGGGGGAGTTCCTACGAGCAGTACTTC
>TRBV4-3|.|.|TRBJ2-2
CASSLKTNTGELFF
TGCGCCAGCAGCCTAAAAACGAACACCGGGGAGCTGTTTTTT
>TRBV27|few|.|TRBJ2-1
CASSYYKTGHNEQFF
TGTGCCAGCAGCTACTACAAGACAGGCCACAATGAGCAGTTCTTC
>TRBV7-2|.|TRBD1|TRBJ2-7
CASSSRTPGQGLLGQYF
TGTGCCAGCAGCTCCAGAACGCCGGGACAGGGGCTCTTAGGGCAGTACTTC
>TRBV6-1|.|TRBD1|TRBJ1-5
CASSEALDRVGGQPQHF
TGTGCCAGCAGTGAAGCCCTGGACAGGGTGGGAGGTCAGCCCCAGCATTTT
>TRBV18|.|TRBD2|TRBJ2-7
CASSLNLADTSYEQYF
TGTGCCAGCTCACTAAACCTAGCGGACACCTCCTACGAGCAGTACTTC
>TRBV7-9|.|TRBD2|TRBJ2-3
CAIPSGGVWDTQYF
TGTGCCATCCCAAGCGGGGGGGTTTGGGATACGCAGTATTTT
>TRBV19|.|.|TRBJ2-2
CASSEGEQGYTGELFF
TGTGCCAGTAGTGAAGGCGAACAGGGTTACACCGGGGAGCTGTTTTTT
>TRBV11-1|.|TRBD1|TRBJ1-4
CASSAGQVNEKLFF
TGTGCCAGCAGCGCGGGACAGGTTAATGAAAAACTGTTTTTT
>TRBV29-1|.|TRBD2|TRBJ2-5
CSVETGTSIFAGLETQYF
TGCAGCGTTGAGACCGGGACTAGCATTTTTGCGGGATTGGAGACCCAGTACTTC
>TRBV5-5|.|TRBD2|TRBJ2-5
CASSWGWGGSTETQYF
TGTGCCAGCAGCTGGGGGTGGGGCGGGAGTACGGAGACCCAGTACTTC
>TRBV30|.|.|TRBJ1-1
CAWNTGYTEAFF
TGTGCCTGGAACACAGGGTACACTGAAGCTTTCTTT
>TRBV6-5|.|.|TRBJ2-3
CASSYGTLSGTDTQYF
TGTGCCAGCAGTTACGGGACATTGTCAGGGACAGATACGCAGTATTTT
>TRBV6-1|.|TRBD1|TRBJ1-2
CASSEAQGAHHGYTF
TGTGCCAGCAGTGAAGCCCAGGGGGCGCATCATGGCTACACCTTC
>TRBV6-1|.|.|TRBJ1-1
CASSDKFADSNTEAFF
TGTGCCAGCAGTGATAAGTTCGCTGACTCGAACACTGAAGCTTTCTTT
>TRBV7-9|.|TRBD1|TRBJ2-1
CASSYPGTAYNEQFF
TGTGCCAGCAGCTACCCCGGGACAGCTTACAATGAGCAGTTCTTC
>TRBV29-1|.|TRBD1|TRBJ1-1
CSVGAQGSGNTEAFF
TGCAGCGTGGGGGCACAGGGGTCCGGGAACACTGAAGCTTTCTTT
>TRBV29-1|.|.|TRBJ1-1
CSVDTGTEAFF
TGCAGCGTTGACACGGGGACTGAAGCTTTCTTT
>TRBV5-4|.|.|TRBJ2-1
CASRLKGGSYNEQFF
TGTGCCAGCAGGCTGAAAGGGGGCTCCTACAATGAGCAGTTCTTC
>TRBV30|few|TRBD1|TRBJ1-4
CAWSPGGPEKLFF
TGTGCCTGGAGTCCAGGGGGCCCTGAAAAACTGTTTTTT
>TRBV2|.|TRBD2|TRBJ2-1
CASRGTSGSFGEQFF
TGTGCCAGCAGGGGGACTAGCGGGAGCTTCGGTGAGCAGTTCTTC
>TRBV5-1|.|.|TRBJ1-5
CASSLLSNQPQHF
TGCGCCAGCAGCTTGCTTAGCAATCAGCCCCAGCATTTT
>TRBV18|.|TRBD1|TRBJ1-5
CASSVDRGTQPQHF
TGTGCCAGCTCAGTCGACAGGGGTACTCAGCCCCAGCATTTT
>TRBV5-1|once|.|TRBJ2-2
CASSFKGSAGELFF
TGCGCCAGCAGCTTTAAGGGGTCAGCCGGGGAGCTGTTTTTT
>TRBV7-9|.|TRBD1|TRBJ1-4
CASRDREHEKLFF
TGTGCCAGCAGGGACAGGGAACATGAAAAACTGTTTTTT
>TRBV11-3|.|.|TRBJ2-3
CASSLLGSDTQYF
TGTGCCAGCAGCTTACTGGGGAGCGATACGCAGTATTTT
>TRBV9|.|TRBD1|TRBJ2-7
CASSPGTASSYEQYF
TGTGCCAGCAGCCCAGGGACAGCGAGCTCCTACGAGCAGTACTTC
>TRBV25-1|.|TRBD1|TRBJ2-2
CASSESFRGPGELFF
TGTGCCAGCAGTGAATCCTTCAGGGGGCCCGGGGAGCTGTTTTTT
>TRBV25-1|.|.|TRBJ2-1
CASSESLASAYNEQFF
TGTGCCAGCAGTGAAAGTCTTGCTAGCGCCTACAATGAGCAGTTCTTC
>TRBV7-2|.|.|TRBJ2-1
CASSLGSATYNEQFF
TGTGCCAGCAGCTTAGGGAGCGCGACCTACAATGAGCAGTTCTTC
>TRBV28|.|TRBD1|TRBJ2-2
CASQTIRDSKNTGELFF
TGTGCCAGCCAAACCATCCGGGACAGTAAAAACACCGGGGAGCTGTTTTTT
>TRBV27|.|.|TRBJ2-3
CASSLNRVTDTQYF
TGTGCCAGCAGTTTAAACAGGGTGACAGATACGCAGTATTTT